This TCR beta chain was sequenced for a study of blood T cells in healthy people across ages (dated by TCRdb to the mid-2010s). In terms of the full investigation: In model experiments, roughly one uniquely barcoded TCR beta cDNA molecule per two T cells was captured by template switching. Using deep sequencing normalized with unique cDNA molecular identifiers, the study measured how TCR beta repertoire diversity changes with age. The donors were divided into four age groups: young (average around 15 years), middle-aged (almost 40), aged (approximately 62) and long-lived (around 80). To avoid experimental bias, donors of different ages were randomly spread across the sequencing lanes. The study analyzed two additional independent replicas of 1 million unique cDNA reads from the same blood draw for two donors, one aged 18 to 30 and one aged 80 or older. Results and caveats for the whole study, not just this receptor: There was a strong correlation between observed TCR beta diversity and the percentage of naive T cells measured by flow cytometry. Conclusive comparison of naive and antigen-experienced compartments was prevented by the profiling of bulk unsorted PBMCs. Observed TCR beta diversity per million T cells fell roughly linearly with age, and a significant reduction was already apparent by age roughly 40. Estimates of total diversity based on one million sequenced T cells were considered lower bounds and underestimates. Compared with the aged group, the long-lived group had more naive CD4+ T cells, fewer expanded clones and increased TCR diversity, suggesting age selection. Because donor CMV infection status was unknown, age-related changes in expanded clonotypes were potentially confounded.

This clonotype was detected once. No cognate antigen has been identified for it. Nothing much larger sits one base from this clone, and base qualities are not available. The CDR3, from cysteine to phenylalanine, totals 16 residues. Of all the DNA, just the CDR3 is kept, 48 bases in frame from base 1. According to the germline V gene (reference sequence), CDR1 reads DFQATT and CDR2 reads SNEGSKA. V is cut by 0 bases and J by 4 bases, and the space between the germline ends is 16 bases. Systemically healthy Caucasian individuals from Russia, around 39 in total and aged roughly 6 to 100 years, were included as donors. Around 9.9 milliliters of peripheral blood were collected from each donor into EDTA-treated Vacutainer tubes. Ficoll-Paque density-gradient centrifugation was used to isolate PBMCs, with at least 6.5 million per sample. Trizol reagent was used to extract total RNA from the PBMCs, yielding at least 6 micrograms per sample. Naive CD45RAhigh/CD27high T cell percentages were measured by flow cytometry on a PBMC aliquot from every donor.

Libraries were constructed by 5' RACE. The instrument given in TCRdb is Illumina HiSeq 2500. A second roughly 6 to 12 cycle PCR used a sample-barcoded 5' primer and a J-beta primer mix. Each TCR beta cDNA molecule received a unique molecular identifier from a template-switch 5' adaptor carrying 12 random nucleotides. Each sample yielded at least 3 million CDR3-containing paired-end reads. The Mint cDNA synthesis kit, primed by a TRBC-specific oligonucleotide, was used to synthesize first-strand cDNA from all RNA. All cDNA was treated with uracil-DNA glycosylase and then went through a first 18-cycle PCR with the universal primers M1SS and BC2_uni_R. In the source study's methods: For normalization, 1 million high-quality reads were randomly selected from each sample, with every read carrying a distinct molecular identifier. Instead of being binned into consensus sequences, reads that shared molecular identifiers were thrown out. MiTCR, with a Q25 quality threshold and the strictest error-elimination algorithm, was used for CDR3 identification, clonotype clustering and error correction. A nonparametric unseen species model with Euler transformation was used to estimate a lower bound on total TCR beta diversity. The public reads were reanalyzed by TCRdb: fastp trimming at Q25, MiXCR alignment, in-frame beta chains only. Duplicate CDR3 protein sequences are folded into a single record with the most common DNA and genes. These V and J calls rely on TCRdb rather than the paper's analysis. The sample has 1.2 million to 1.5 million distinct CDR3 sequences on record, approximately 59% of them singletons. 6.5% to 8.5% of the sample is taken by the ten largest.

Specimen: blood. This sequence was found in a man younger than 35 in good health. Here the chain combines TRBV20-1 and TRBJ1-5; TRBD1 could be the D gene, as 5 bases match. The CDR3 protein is CSARDPAGATNQPQHF. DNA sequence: TGCAGTGCTAGAGACCCGGCCGGGGCCACTAATCAGCCCCAGCATTTT.